The rows below give T cell receptor beta chains drawn from one sample of a study of read filtering for tumor transcriptome and immune sequencing. TCRdb redid the calling of the reads with MiXCR, one entry per CDR3 protein. The data contain approximately 59,000 distinct CDR3 sequences, 9% to 15% of them seen just once; the ten biggest clones take up more than 15%. The sample was a population of CD138-negative cells sorted from bone marrow. These receptors all come from a donor at least 40 years old with multiple myeloma. Both conserved end residues are part of each CDR3. The D gene is left open where the match is weak. Rows give clone size only sometimes, using once, few, many, or a class for an expanded clone.

cdr3_nt: TGTGCCAGCAGCCTCGCGGGACTCCAAATGCATACGCAGTATTTT
cdr3_aa: CASSLAGLQMHTQYF
d_call: -
v_call: TRBV14
j_call: TRBJ2-3
clone_size: many

cdr3_nt: TGCAGTGCAGTAGGACAGGTCAGGAATGAGCAGTTCTTC
cdr3_aa: CSAVGQVRNEQFF
d_call: TRBD1
v_call: TRBV20-1
j_call: TRBJ2-1
clone_size: many

cdr3_nt: TGTGCCAGCAGTCGGACCCTTTTAGACTATGGCTACACCTTC
cdr3_aa: CASSRTLLDYGYTF
d_call: -
v_call: TRBV6-5
j_call: TRBJ1-2
clone_size: many

cdr3_nt: TGTGCCTGGCGGGGCTCCTATAATTCACCCCTCCACTTT
cdr3_aa: CAWRGSYNSPLHF
d_call: -
v_call: TRBV30
j_call: TRBJ1-6
clone_size: many

cdr3_nt: TGTGCCAGCAGCCTGGGGCTAGCGGGGACCACAGATACGCAGTATTTT
cdr3_aa: CASSLGLAGTTDTQYF
d_call: TRBD2
v_call: TRBV5-5
j_call: TRBJ2-3
clone_size: many

cdr3_nt: TGTGCCAGCAGCGTAGGTTTCGGGGGAGCAGATACGCAGTATTTT
cdr3_aa: CASSVGFGGADTQYF
d_call: -
v_call: TRBV9
j_call: TRBJ2-3
clone_size: -

cdr3_nt: TGCGCCAGCAGCTTGGGGAGGACAGGTGATCTCTCCTACGAGCAGTACTTC
cdr3_aa: CASSLGRTGDLSYEQYF
d_call: TRBD1
v_call: TRBV5-1
j_call: TRBJ2-7
clone_size: -

cdr3_nt: TGCGCCAGCAGCCGAGGACAGGGAATGGAAACTGAAGCTTTCTTT
cdr3_aa: CASSRGQGMETEAFF
d_call: TRBD1
v_call: TRBV5-1
j_call: TRBJ1-1
clone_size: many

cdr3_nt: TGTGCCAGCAGCCGAGGAGGAAGCCACTCCTACGAGCAGTACTTC
cdr3_aa: CASSRGGSHSYEQYF
d_call: -
v_call: TRBV27
j_call: TRBJ2-7
clone_size: few

cdr3_nt: TGTGCCAGCAGACCGATAAAGCGGGGGGGCCGGTACAATGAGCAGTTCTTC
cdr3_aa: CASRPIKRGGRYNEQFF
d_call: TRBD2
v_call: TRBV7-9
j_call: TRBJ2-1
clone_size: many

cdr3_nt: TGTGCCAGCAGCCTGTATAGCGGGTCTCAGTACGAGCAGTACTTC
cdr3_aa: CASSLYSGSQYEQYF
d_call: TRBD2
v_call: TRBV5-4
j_call: TRBJ2-7
clone_size: few

cdr3_nt: TGCAGTGCTGACAGGGGGGACACTGAAGCTTTCTTT
cdr3_aa: CSADRGDTEAFF
d_call: TRBD1
v_call: TRBV20-1
j_call: TRBJ1-1
clone_size: many

cdr3_nt: TGTGCCAGCAGGGATAGGACAGGGGCCGGGGAGCTGTTTTTT
cdr3_aa: CASRDRTGAGELFF
d_call: TRBD1
v_call: TRBV9
j_call: TRBJ2-2
clone_size: few

cdr3_nt: TGTGCCAGTAGTATGGGACACCGACAAACCGGGGAGCTGTTTTTT
cdr3_aa: CASSMGHRQTGELFF
d_call: -
v_call: TRBV19
j_call: TRBJ2-2
clone_size: -

cdr3_nt: TGTGCCACCAGTGGAATACAGGGGGCGCTTGGGGCCAACGTCCTGACTTTC
cdr3_aa: CATSGIQGALGANVLTF
d_call: TRBD1
v_call: TRBV24-1
j_call: TRBJ2-6
clone_size: many

cdr3_nt: TGTGCCAGCAGCCCCCCCGGACAGCTTACCTACGAGCAGTACTTC
cdr3_aa: CASSPPGQLTYEQYF
d_call: -
v_call: TRBV27
j_call: TRBJ2-7
clone_size: many

cdr3_nt: TGTGCCAGCAGCTTAGCGACGAACAGGGACAATTCCTACAATGAGCAGTTCTTC
cdr3_aa: CASSLATNRDNSYNEQFF
d_call: -
v_call: TRBV7-9
j_call: TRBJ2-1
clone_size: many

cdr3_nt: TGCAGCGTTGAAGAAAGCGGGGGGCCTCGGGAGCAGTACTTC
cdr3_aa: CSVEESGGPREQYF
d_call: TRBD2
v_call: TRBV29-1
j_call: TRBJ2-7
clone_size: many

cdr3_nt: TGCAGTGCTAGAGATCCGAACAGCAATCAGCCCCAGCATTTT
cdr3_aa: CSARDPNSNQPQHF
d_call: -
v_call: TRBV20-1
j_call: TRBJ1-5
clone_size: few

cdr3_nt: TGTGCCAGCAGCTTAGGAGCCGGCAGGGAGACCCAGTACTTC
cdr3_aa: CASSLGAGRETQYF
d_call: -
v_call: TRBV7-9
j_call: TRBJ2-5
clone_size: many

cdr3_nt: TGTGCCAGTGGGACTGCGCAAGAGACCCAGTACTTC
cdr3_aa: CASGTAQETQYF
d_call: -
v_call: TRBV2
j_call: TRBJ2-5
clone_size: -

cdr3_nt: TGTGCCAGCAGCTTAGATCCGGTCAGCTCCTACAATGAGCAGTTCTTC
cdr3_aa: CASSLDPVSSYNEQFF
d_call: -
v_call: TRBV11-3
j_call: TRBJ2-1
clone_size: many

cdr3_nt: TGTGCCAGCAGCCCCCGGCGGGGTCTAGCGGGGGGGATTGAGCAGTTCTTC
cdr3_aa: CASSPRRGLAGGIEQFF
d_call: TRBD2
v_call: TRBV7-2
j_call: TRBJ2-1
clone_size: medium-sized

cdr3_nt: TGTGCCAGCAGCCAAGAAGGAAACATTCAGTACTTC
cdr3_aa: CASSQEGNIQYF
d_call: -
v_call: TRBV3-1
j_call: TRBJ2-4
clone_size: many

cdr3_nt: TGCGCCAGCAGCTCAGGGGGATACGGGGAGCTGTTTTTT
cdr3_aa: CASSSGGYGELFF
d_call: TRBD1
v_call: TRBV5-1
j_call: TRBJ2-2
clone_size: -

cdr3_nt: TGCAGTGCCTGGACTAGCGGGGGTTACCAAGAGACCCAGTACTTC
cdr3_aa: CSAWTSGGYQETQYF
d_call: TRBD2
v_call: TRBV20-1
j_call: TRBJ2-5
clone_size: many

cdr3_nt: TGCAGTGCTAGAGCATCTGTTGGAGAGACCCAGTACTTC
cdr3_aa: CSARASVGETQYF
d_call: -
v_call: TRBV20-1
j_call: TRBJ2-5
clone_size: many

cdr3_nt: TGTGCCAGCAGTCCCGGGGGAGTTTGGGGCTACACCTTC
cdr3_aa: CASSPGGVWGYTF
d_call: -
v_call: TRBV12-3/TRBV12-4
j_call: TRBJ1-2
clone_size: many

cdr3_nt: TGTGCCAGCCCTTCGTTCGGGACAGGCAACACTGAAGCTTTCTTT
cdr3_aa: CASPSFGTGNTEAFF
d_call: TRBD1
v_call: TRBV6-1
j_call: TRBJ1-1
clone_size: many

cdr3_nt: TGTGCCAGCAGTTACCCCGCGGGACAAAGGACCGGGGAGCTGTTTTTT
cdr3_aa: CASSYPAGQRTGELFF
d_call: -
v_call: TRBV6-5
j_call: TRBJ2-2
clone_size: many

cdr3_nt: TGTGCCAGTAGGGACTTAATAATCAATGAGCAGTTCTTC
cdr3_aa: CASRDLIINEQFF
d_call: -
v_call: TRBV19
j_call: TRBJ2-1
clone_size: -

cdr3_nt: TGTGCCAGCACGACTAGCGGGGGGGCTTACAATGAGCAGTTCTTC
cdr3_aa: CASTTSGGAYNEQFF
d_call: TRBD2
v_call: TRBV6-1
j_call: TRBJ2-1
clone_size: many

cdr3_nt: TGCAGTGCTAGACGCTCGGGGGGGCAGACTGAAGCTTTCTTT
cdr3_aa: CSARRSGGQTEAFF
d_call: -
v_call: TRBV20-1
j_call: TRBJ1-1
clone_size: many

cdr3_nt: TGCAGCGTAGGACAGGGATTGGACACCGGGGAGCTGTTTTTT
cdr3_aa: CSVGQGLDTGELFF
d_call: TRBD1
v_call: TRBV29-1
j_call: TRBJ2-2
clone_size: many

cdr3_nt: TGTGCCAGCAGCTTAGGTGGGGCCGCACGCGAGCAGTACTTC
cdr3_aa: CASSLGGAAREQYF
d_call: -
v_call: TRBV7-8
j_call: TRBJ2-7
clone_size: many